This T cell receptor (beta chain) derives from a study of CD8+ T cells in alopecia areata. RNA was isolated and reverse transcribed to cDNA, the sequencing template. Measured with immunoSEQ multiplex PCR; TCRdb has only the in-frame clones, and not every one. The sample includes about 82,000 clones, around 54% of them seen just once. Concerning this clone: The antigen remains undetermined.

It was from alopecia areata patients that lesional scalp punch biopsies and peripheral blood were collected. Sorting of PBMCs yielded the CD4+ and CD8+ T cells. General study results and limits: Clonality exceeded that of normal scalp in lesional scalp, most notably in alopecia totalis/universalis.

This CDR3 has 13 residues. Germline lookup yields CDR1 PRHDT and CDR2 FYEKMQ (reference sequence). The germline V and J ends were trimmed by 5 bases and 6 bases, with 11 bases remaining between them. The chain combines TRBV13 with TRBJ2-4, with D perhaps TRBD1 or TRBD2 (6 bases each). Sequencing was performed on NKG2D-high CD8+ T cells sorted from blood. This TCR was recovered from a human donor with alopecia areata. The CDR3 loop reads CASSPEGGNIQYF. For the CDR3, the DNA is TGTGCCAGCAGCCCGGAGGGGGGAAACATTCAGTACTTC.